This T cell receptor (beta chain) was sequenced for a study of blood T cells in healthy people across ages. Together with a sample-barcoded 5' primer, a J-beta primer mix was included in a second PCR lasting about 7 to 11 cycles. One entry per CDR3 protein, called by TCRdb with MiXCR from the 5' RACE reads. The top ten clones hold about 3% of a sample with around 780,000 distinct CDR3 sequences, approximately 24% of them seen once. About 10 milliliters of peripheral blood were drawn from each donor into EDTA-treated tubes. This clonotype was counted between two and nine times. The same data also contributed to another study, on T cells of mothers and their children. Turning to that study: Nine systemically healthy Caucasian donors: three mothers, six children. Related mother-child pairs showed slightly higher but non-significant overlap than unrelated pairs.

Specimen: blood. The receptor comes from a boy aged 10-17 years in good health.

DNA for the CDR3: TGCGCCAGCAGCTTGGGCGCGGGGGGGCCAAAAACAGATACGCAGTATTTT. Its protein is CASSLGAGGPKTDTQYF. The V gene is TRBV5-1, the J gene TRBJ2-3; 9 positions agree with TRBD2. This CDR3 is built from 17 residues. Unmatched junction bases numbered 8, after V lost 0 bases and J lost 3 bases. Germline lookup yields CDR1 SGHRS and CDR2 YFSETQ.